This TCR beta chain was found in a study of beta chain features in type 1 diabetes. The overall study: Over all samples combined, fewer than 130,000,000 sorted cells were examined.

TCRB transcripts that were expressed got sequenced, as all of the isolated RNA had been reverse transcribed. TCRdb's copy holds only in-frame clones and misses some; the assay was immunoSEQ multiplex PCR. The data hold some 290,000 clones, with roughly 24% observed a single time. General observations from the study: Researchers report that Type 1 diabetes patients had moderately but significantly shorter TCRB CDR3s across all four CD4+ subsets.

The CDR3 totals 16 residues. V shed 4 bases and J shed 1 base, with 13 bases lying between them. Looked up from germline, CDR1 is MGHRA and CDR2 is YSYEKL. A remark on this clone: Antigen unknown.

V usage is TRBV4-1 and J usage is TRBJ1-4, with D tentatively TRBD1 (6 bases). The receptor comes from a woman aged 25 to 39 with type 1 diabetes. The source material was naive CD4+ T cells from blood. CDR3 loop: CASSRPLQGTNEKLFF. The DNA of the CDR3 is TGCGCCAGCAGCCGACCCTTACAGGGAACTAATGAAAAACTGTTTTTT.